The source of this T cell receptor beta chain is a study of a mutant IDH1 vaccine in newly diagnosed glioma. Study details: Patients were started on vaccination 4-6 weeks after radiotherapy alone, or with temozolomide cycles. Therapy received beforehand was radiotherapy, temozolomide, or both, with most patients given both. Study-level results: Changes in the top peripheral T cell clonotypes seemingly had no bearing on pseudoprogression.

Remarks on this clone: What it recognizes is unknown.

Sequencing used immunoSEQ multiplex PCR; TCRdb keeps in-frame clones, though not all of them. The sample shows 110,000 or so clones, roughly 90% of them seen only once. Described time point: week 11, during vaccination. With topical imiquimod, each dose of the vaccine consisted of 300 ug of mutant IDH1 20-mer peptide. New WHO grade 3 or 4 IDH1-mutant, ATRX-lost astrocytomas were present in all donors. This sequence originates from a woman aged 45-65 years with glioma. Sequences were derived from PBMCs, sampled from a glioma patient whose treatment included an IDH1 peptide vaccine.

The CDR3 DNA sequence: TGTGCCAGCAGCCGGACAGGGGGAGCCTACGAGCAGTACTTC. Amino acid sequence: CASSRTGGAYEQYF. The chain couples TRBV6-5 to TRBJ2-7, with 10 bases matching TRBD1. Unmatched junction bases numbered 4, after V lost 6 bases and J lost 2 bases. Germline loops: CDR1 MNHEY, CDR2 SVGAGI. The length of the CDR3 is 14 residues.